This is a list of T cell receptor beta chains from one sample in a study of shared clonotypes between healthy human individuals. Here immunoSEQ multiplex PCR was the method, and the copy in TCRdb shows in-frame clones only, minus some. The sample holds millions of clones, roughly 94% seen once. Sequencing was performed on naive CD4+ T cells sorted from blood. These receptor sequences come from a man aged 18 to 35 in good health. The conserved cysteine and the conserved F or W are not part of the CDR3 here.

CDR3 protein: ASSLSPPAWNTEAF; V gene: TRBV7-3; CDR3 length: 14; J gene: TRBJ1-1
CDR3 protein: ASSQDWAGTTRF; V gene: TRBV4-1; CDR3 length: 12; J gene: TRBJ2-1
CDR3 protein: ASSQGVGYEQY; V gene: TRBV4-1; CDR3 length: 11; J gene: TRBJ2-7
CDR3 protein: ASSARGDGYT; V gene: TRBV18; CDR3 length: 10; J gene: TRBJ1-2
CDR3 protein: ASSKGQGGNQPQH; V gene: TRBV7-6; CDR3 length: 13; J gene: TRBJ1-5
CDR3 protein: ASSLEGSNYGYT; V gene: TRBV5-1; CDR3 length: 12; J gene: TRBJ1-2
CDR3 protein: AIRTGTSGPFYEQY; V gene: TRBV10-3; CDR3 length: 14; J gene: TRBJ2-7
CDR3 protein: ASSGSVTGTEAF; V gene: TRBV6-1; CDR3 length: 12; J gene: TRBJ1-1
CDR3 protein: ASPQTEWYQETQY; V gene: TRBV6-1; CDR3 length: 13; J gene: TRBJ2-5
CDR3 protein: ASSHGSGGGYGEQY; V gene: TRBV5-4; CDR3 length: 14; J gene: TRBJ2-7
CDR3 protein: ASIGPNTGELF; V gene: TRBV5-1; CDR3 length: 11; J gene: TRBJ2-2
CDR3 protein: ASSHSSERRPGETQY; V gene: TRBV4-1; CDR3 length: 15; J gene: TRBJ2-5
CDR3 protein: ASSLGAGDSPLH; V gene: TRBV7-9; CDR3 length: 12; J gene: TRBJ1-6
CDR3 protein: ASSVSGARGETQY; V gene: TRBV7-9; CDR3 length: 13; J gene: TRBJ2-5
CDR3 protein: ASSLNTGELF; V gene: TRBV10-3; CDR3 length: 10; J gene: TRBJ2-2
CDR3 protein: ASWEDTQY; V gene: TRBV4-3; CDR3 length: 8; J gene: TRBJ2-3
CDR3 protein: ASRGRGTTNYGYT; V gene: TRBV19; CDR3 length: 13; J gene: TRBJ1-2
CDR3 protein: ASSPGIQGDGYT; V gene: TRBV7-8; CDR3 length: 12; J gene: TRBJ1-2
CDR3 protein: ASSPGAVTEAF; V gene: TRBV5-6; CDR3 length: 11; J gene: TRBJ1-1
CDR3 protein: ASSEAWTGQETQY; V gene: TRBV6-1; CDR3 length: 13; J gene: TRBJ2-5
CDR3 protein: ASSSQTGKELF; V gene: TRBV7-2; CDR3 length: 11; J gene: TRBJ1-4
CDR3 protein: AWSVNRGMGEKLF; V gene: TRBV30; CDR3 length: 13; J gene: TRBJ1-4